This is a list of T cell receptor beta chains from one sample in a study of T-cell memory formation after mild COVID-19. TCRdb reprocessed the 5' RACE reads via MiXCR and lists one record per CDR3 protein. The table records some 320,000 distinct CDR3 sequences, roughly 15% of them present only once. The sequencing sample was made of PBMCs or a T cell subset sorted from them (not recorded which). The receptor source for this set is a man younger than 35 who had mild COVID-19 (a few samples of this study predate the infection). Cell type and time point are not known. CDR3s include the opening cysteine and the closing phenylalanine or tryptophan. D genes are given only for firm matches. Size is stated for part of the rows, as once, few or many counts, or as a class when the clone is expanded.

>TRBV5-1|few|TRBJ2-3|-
TGCGCCAGCAGCTTGCGGCGGCCCACAGATACGCAGTATTTT
CASSLRRPTDTQYF
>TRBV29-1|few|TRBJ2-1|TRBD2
TGCAGCGTCTCGGCGGGGGGGCCTAAGAGTGAGCAGTTCTTC
CSVSAGGPKSEQFF
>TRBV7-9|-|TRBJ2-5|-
TGTGCCAGCAGCCCCCTGACTAGTAAAGAGACCCAGTACTTC
CASSPLTSKETQYF
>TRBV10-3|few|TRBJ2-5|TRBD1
TGTGCCATCAGTGAACAGGGGGCTCGGGAGACCCAGTACTTC
CAISEQGARETQYF
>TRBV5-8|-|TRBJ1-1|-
TGTGCCAGCAGCTTGTGGCTACCGAACACTGAAGCTTTCTTT
CASSLWLPNTEAFF
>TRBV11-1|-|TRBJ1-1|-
TGTGCCAGCAGCCAGTTGAACACTGAAGCTTTCTTT
CASSQLNTEAFF
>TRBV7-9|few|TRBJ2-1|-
TGTGCCAGCAGCTTCCAGGGCGGCGGACTCTACAATGAGCAGTTCTTC
CASSFQGGGLYNEQFF
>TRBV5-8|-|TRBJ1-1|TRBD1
TGTGCCAGCAGCTATCCGGGACAGGCGGTCACTGAAGCTTTCTTT
CASSYPGQAVTEAFF
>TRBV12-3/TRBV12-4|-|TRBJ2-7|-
TGTGCCAGCAGTTTTACGGCCCGTAGCTCCTACGAGCAGTACTTC
CASSFTARSSYEQYF
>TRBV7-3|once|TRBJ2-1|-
TGTGCCAGCAGTACCCTCGGGGGTTCGGACGCTGAGCAGTTCTTC
CASSTLGGSDAEQFF
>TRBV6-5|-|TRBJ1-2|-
TGTGCCAGCAGTTCTGCTGACTATGGCTACACCTTC
CASSSADYGYTF
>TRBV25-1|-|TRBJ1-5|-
TGTGCCAGCAGTGAACATGGATGGGGGGGCGACCAGCCCCAGCATTTT
CASSEHGWGGDQPQHF
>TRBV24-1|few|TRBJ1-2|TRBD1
TGTGCCACCAGTGGGACAGGGGCTAACTATGGCTACACCTTC
CATSGTGANYGYTF
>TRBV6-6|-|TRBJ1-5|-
TGTGCCAGCAGTCCCCCTCGAGGCCTCAATCAGCCCCAGCATTTT
CASSPPRGLNQPQHF
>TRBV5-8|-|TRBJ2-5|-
TGTGCCAGCAGCTTGGGGGGGGGCCTTGGAGAGACCCAGTACTTC
CASSLGGGLGETQYF
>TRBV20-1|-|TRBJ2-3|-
TGCAGTGCTAGAGATCGGGGGTACACAGATACGCAGTATTTT
CSARDRGYTDTQYF
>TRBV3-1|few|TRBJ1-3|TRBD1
TGTGCCAGCAGCCTAGGGGGACAGGCGCACTCTGGAAACACCATATATTTT
CASSLGGQAHSGNTIYF